This TCR beta chain emerged from a study of patients and donors after allogeneic stem cell transplantation. MiXCR was run by TCRdb on the RT-PCR reads, yielding one entry per CDR3 protein. The sample carries about a million distinct CDR3 sequences, 18% recorded once. This CDR3 has 16 residues. V trimming: 3 bases; J trimming: 7 bases; junction bases outside the gene matches: 12. Germline V gene data show CDR1 as MRHNA and CDR2 as SNTAGT. Sequenced material: blood, either unsorted or a sorted T cell fraction (not recorded which). The genes are TRBV6-4 and TRBJ2-4, with 7 bases fitting TRBD2. The source is a human donor who was either an allogeneic HSCT recipient or a stem cell or donor lymphocyte infusion donor (not recorded which). It is not recorded whose cells these are; they may come from a transplant donor. The chain's CDR3 is CASSDWGGIGWNIQYF. CDR3 coding DNA: TGTGCCAGCAGTGATTGGGGGGGAATCGGGTGGAACATTCAGTACTTC.